A single sample gave rise to the 28 T cell receptor beta chains below, sequenced in a study of CD8+ T cells in alopecia areata. The sequencing template was cDNA reverse transcribed from extracted RNA. Here immunoSEQ multiplex PCR was the method, and the copy in TCRdb shows in-frame clones only, minus some. The sample includes some 130,000 clones, 49% of them seen just once. Material: CD8+ T cells sorted from blood, obtained at week 0. These receptors all stem from a human donor with alopecia areata.

The chain couples TRBV5-6 to TRBJ1-1; unclear D gene. Germline V lookup: CDR1 SGHDT, CDR2 YYEEEE. This CDR3 is 15 amino acids long. V was clipped by 3 bases and J by 1 base, with 13 bases between them. The CDR3 sequence: CASSSAFEKNTEAFF. CDR3 DNA sequence: TGTGCCAGCAGCTCAGCCTTCGAAAAGAACACTGAAGCTTTCTTT.

The chain has TRBV29-1 and TRBJ1-2; TRBD1 aligns across 11 bases. The ends lost 7 bases at V and 3 bases at J; junction bases unmatched: 4. CDR1 is SQVTM and CDR2 is ANQGSEA in the germline V gene. This CDR3 comprises 13 residues. The CDR3 DNA reads TGCAGCGCCGGGACAGGGGGGGACTATGGCTACACCTTC. Translated: CSAGTGGDYGYTF.

This clone was seen just once. The chain recombines TRBV29-1 with TRBJ2-1, with TRBD1 matching 8 bases. The germline V gene encodes CDR1 SQVTM and CDR2 ANQGSEA. This CDR3 is built from 15 residues. Unmatched junction bases numbered 11, after V lost 5 bases and J lost 5 bases. The chain's CDR3 is CSVSDRTGKNNEQFF. DNA for the CDR3: TGCAGCGTTAGCGACAGGACAGGGAAGAACAATGAGCAGTTCTTC.

This clone appeared a single time. CDR3 nucleotides: TGCAGCGTTAAGACCTACGAGCAGTACTTC. Residues: CSVKTYEQYF. The V call is TRBV29-1, the J call TRBJ2-7; the D is unclear. V was pared by 5 bases and J by 2 bases, with 4 bases between. The CDR3 runs 10 residues. Germline assignment: CDR1 SQVTM and CDR2 ANQGSEA.

The chain links TRBV5-1 to TRBJ2-7; perhaps TRBD2 as D (5 bases). V dropped 3 bases and J dropped 6 bases, with 13 bases sitting between them. The CDR3 sequence is 13 residues long. CDR1 is SGHRS and CDR2 is YFSETQ in the germline V gene. The CDR3 loop reads CASSWTGIREQYF. The CDR3 DNA follows: TGCGCCAGCAGCTGGACGGGGATCCGCGAGCAGTACTTC.

The chain recombines TRBV29-1 with TRBJ1-2; the D is unclear. V was shortened by 7 bases and J by 8 bases, with 20 bases between the two germline ends. Germline loops: CDR1 SQVTM, CDR2 ANQGSEA. The CDR3 extends over 13 amino acids. DNA of the CDR3: TGCAGCGCAGAAAAGGGAGGGCGCGAGGGCTACACCTTC. Its protein product is CSAEKGGREGYTF.

V usage is TRBV6-5 and J usage is TRBJ1-2, with 7 nucleotides matching TRBD1. The CDR3 is 15 amino acids. V lost 6 bases to trimming and J lost 8 bases; unmatched junction nucleotides: 15. The germline V gene has CDR1 MNHEY and CDR2 SVGAGI. The CDR3 region has the DNA TGTGCCAGCAGGGAACTATACAGGGGAAGAGGGGGCTACACCTTC. Its protein product is CASRELYRGRGGYTF.

The genes are TRBV6-5 and TRBJ2-1; a possible D gene is TRBD1 (6 bases). The V gene's germline CDR1 is MNHEY and CDR2 SVGAGI. The V gene lost 4 bases and the J gene lost 9 bases, with 22 bases spanning the gap. CDR3 length: 16 residues. The CDR3 here is CASSSPGKMDSGEQFF. CDR3 DNA: TGTGCCAGCAGTTCACCCGGGAAAATGGACAGCGGTGAGCAGTTCTTC.

The V gene is TRBV27, the J gene TRBJ2-1, with TRBD1 identical over 11 bases. Germline-derived CDR1 and CDR2 are MNHEY and SMNVEV (reference sequence). This CDR3 has 15 amino acids. V lost 6 bases, J lost 3 bases, and 4 bases stayed unmatched. The CDR3 DNA follows: TGTGCCAGCAGGCCCGGGACAGGGGGCTACAATGAGCAGTTCTTC. Encoded protein: CASRPGTGGYNEQFF.

This CDR3 reads CASSEMTQVHELFF. The CDR3 DNA reads as TGTGCCAGCAGTGAAATGACCCAGGTCCACGAGCTGTTTTTT. V and J are TRBV6-5 and TRBJ2-2; no clear D. The germline CDR1 and CDR2 sequences are MNHEY and SVGAGI. This CDR3 is 14 amino acids long. Trimming cost V 5 bases and J 11 bases, with 18 bases left between them.

The V and J genes are TRBV2 and TRBJ2-7; TRBD2 matches 7 bases. Germline assignment: CDR1 SNHLY and CDR2 FYNNEI. The CDR3 loop spans 15 amino acids. V lost 2 bases to trimming and J lost 2 bases; unmatched junction nucleotides: 6. The CDR3: CASSESGGSPYEQYF. The CDR3 DNA follows: TGTGCCAGCAGTGAATCGGGGGGATCACCCTACGAGCAGTACTTC.

The rearrangement joins TRBV23-1 to TRBJ1-1; no firm D call. TRBV23-1 is known as an ORF, though its function is uncertain. The CDR3 runs 14 residues. The V and J ends lost 8 bases and 0 bases respectively, with 13 bases between them. CDR3 DNA sequence: TGCGCCAGCGGAAACGGAGAAGTGAACACTGAAGCTTTCTTT. It codes for CASGNGEVNTEAFF.

The chain combines TRBV27 with TRBJ1-1; D gene uncertain. The CDR3 runs 13 residues. With 4 bases removed from V and 0 bases from J, the gap between germline ends came to 6 bases. Per the germline V gene, CDR1 is MNHEY and CDR2 is SMNVEV (reference sequence). The chain's CDR3 is CASSYWLNTEAFF. For the CDR3, the DNA is TGTGCCAGCAGTTACTGGCTGAACACTGAAGCTTTCTTT.

The chain employs TRBV29-1 and TRBJ1-1, with D hard to call. The CDR3 has 11 amino acids. The V end lost 3 bases, the J end lost 10 bases, and 12 bases lay between the germline ends. The germline V gene has CDR1 SQVTM and CDR2 ANQGSEA. The CDR3 nucleotides are TGCAGCGTTGATTTAGGATCGCGAGCTTTCTTT. It encodes CSVDLGSRAFF.

This clone was seen more than once but under ten times. This chain connects TRBV29-1 to TRBJ1-6, with 7 bases aligning to TRBD1. The CDR3 is 14 residues long. The V segment lost 5 bases and the J segment 9 bases; nucleotides outside the gene matches: 10. The germline V gene encodes CDR1 SQVTM and CDR2 ANQGSEA. For the CDR3, the DNA is TGCAGCGTTAAAACAGGGACAGTCGGTTCACCCCTCCACTTT. Residues: CSVKTGTVGSPLHF.

This clone was seen a handful of times. The chain employs TRBV7-9 and TRBJ1-1; the D is unclear. This CDR3 region has 12 residues. Per the germline V gene, CDR1 is SEHNR and CDR2 is FQNEAQ (reference sequence). V gave up 0 bases and J gave up 7 bases, with 6 bases separating them. Here the CDR3 DNA reads TGTGCCAGCAGCTTAGCTAGCTATGAAGCTTTCTTT. Protein sequence: CASSLASYEAFF.

This clone was found a few times. V gene TRBV10-3 combines with J gene TRBJ2-1; D not resolved. Germline V gives CDR1 ENHRY, CDR2 SYGVKD. This CDR3 is built from 12 residues. Trimming left V 0 bases short and J 8 bases short, with 5 bases between. The CDR3 protein is CAISESYDEQFF. CDR3 DNA sequence: TGTGCCATCAGTGAGTCTTACGATGAGCAGTTCTTC.

The CDR3 nucleotides read TGTGCCAGGGGGGGAGACTCCTACAATGAGCAGTTCTTC. This gives the protein CARGGDSYNEQFF. This rearrangement joins TRBV7-9 to TRBJ2-1, with D possibly matching TRBD2 (6 bases). CDR3 length equals 13 residues. Looked up from germline, CDR1 is SEHNR and CDR2 is FQNEAQ (reference sequence). Trimming stripped 9 bases from V and 0 bases from J, with 9 bases between.

This chain connects TRBV30 to TRBJ2-3; TRBD2 agrees at 9 bases. Germline values: CDR1 GTSNPN, CDR2 SVGIG (reference sequence). This CDR3 is 15 amino acids long. The trim removed 3 bases at V and 2 bases at J, leaving 6 bases unmatched. This CDR3 is CAWRGLAGNTDTQYF. The CDR3 nucleotides read TGTGCCTGGAGAGGGCTAGCGGGGAACACAGATACGCAGTATTTT.

This clone has only a few counts. The chain has TRBV29-1 and TRBJ2-2; D possibly uses TRBD1 or TRBD2 (6 bases each). The ends were cut back, 3 bases at V and 7 bases at J, with 9 bases in the middle. The CDR3 is 12 residues long. CDR1 and CDR2 from the germline V gene are SQVTM and ANQGSEA. CDR3 region: CSVDRGGGELFF. The CDR3 DNA follows: TGCAGCGTTGACAGGGGAGGCGGGGAGCTGTTTTTT.

The V call is TRBV29-1, the J call TRBJ1-1; D call uncertain. Germline values: CDR1 SQVTM, CDR2 ANQGSEA. The V gene lost 4 bases and the J gene lost 6 bases, with 6 bases spanning the gap. This CDR3 spans 10 amino acids. In DNA, the CDR3 is TGCAGCGTTGTAACTGCTGAAGCTTTCTTT. Protein sequence: CSVVTAEAFF.

The genes are TRBV29-1 and TRBJ1-2; D might be TRBD1 (5 bases). CDR3 size: 15 residues. The germline V and J ends were trimmed by 7 bases and 6 bases, with 24 bases remaining between them. CDR1 and CDR2 from the germline V gene are SQVTM and ANQGSEA. CDR3 sequence (DNA): TGCAGCGGATGGGACCCTGGGAAAGGGGAGGATGGCTACACCTTC. It is translated as CSGWDPGKGEDGYTF.

This chain connects TRBV30 to TRBJ1-4; D remains unclear. This CDR3 has 13 residues. The germline V gene encodes CDR1 GTSNPN and CDR2 SVGIG (reference sequence). Trimming removed 0 bases at V and 7 bases at J, with 9 bases between. The CDR3 DNA reads TGTGCCTGGAGTGTAGGGCGGGGTGAAAAACTGTTTTTT. This sequence encodes CAWSVGRGEKLFF.

The genes are TRBV15 and TRBJ2-6; 11 bases map to TRBD1. Germline V gene data show CDR1 as LNHNV and CDR2 as YYDKDF (reference sequence). The CDR3 is 15 residues long. V gave up 5 bases and J gave up 4 bases; unmatched junction bases: 1. In nucleotides, the CDR3 is TGTGCCACCAGCGGACAGGGGGCCGGGGCCAACGTCCTGACTTTC. Encoded protein: CATSGQGAGANVLTF.

The gene calls are TRBV30 and TRBJ1-1; a possible D gene is TRBD1 (5 bases). V lost 2 bases and J lost 5, with 12 bases in between. This CDR3 is built from 13 residues. Germline lookup yields CDR1 GTSNPN and CDR2 SVGIG (reference sequence). The CDR3 reads CAWSYKGLTEAFF. CDR3 nucleotides: TGTGCCTGGAGTTACAAGGGACTTACTGAAGCTTTCTTT.

This chain uses TRBV5-6 with TRBJ2-2; 7 bases match TRBD1. The CDR3 length is 13 residues. V shed 5 bases and J 6 bases; nucleotides not matched to a gene: 4. Germline lookup yields CDR1 SGHDT and CDR2 YYEEEE. This CDR3 reads CASRPTGSGELFF. The DNA of the CDR3 is TGTGCCAGCAGGCCGACAGGGTCCGGGGAGCTGTTTTTT.

The chain joins TRBV6-4 to TRBJ1-2, with a possible D match to TRBD1 (6 bases). Trimming left V 6 bases short and J 3 bases short, with 11 bases between. This CDR3 has 13 residues. Germline assignment: CDR1 MRHNA and CDR2 SNTAGT. In DNA, the CDR3 is TGTGCCAGCAGAGCATCAGGGGACTATGGCTACACCTTC. The encoded protein is CASRASGDYGYTF.

V is TRBV9 and J is TRBJ2-7, with D perhaps matching TRBD1 (6 bases). This CDR3 spans 14 amino acids. Germline V gene data show CDR1 as SGDLS and CDR2 as YYNGEE. Trimming left V 0 bases short and J 3 bases short, with 10 bases between. The DNA of the CDR3 is TGTGCCAGCAGCGTAGGGACAGACGTCTACGAGCAGTACTTC. Its protein product is CASSVGTDVYEQYF. The whole variable domain, remainder taken from reference TRBV9 and TRBJ2-7, is DSGVTQTPKHLITATGQRVTLRCSPRSGDLSVYWYQQSLDQGLQFLIQYYNGEERAKGNILERFSAQQFPDLHSELNLSSLELGDSALYFCASSVGTDVYEQYFGPGTRLTVT.